This passage covers 27 T cell receptor beta chains from one sample sequenced in a study of CXCR3-negative and CXCR3-positive naive CD8 T cells (dated by TCRdb to the late 2010s). General study outcomes and caveats: Compared with CXCR3-negative naive cells, CXCR3-positive naive cells had TRB CDR3s with higher hydrophobicity (lower Kidera factor 4), lower energy, and higher strength and volume indices.

Their target antigens are unknown. TCRdb lists the instrument as NextSeq 550. The Human TCR Profiling Kit (MiLaboratory) was used to make UMI-labeled 5' RACE TRB cDNA libraries. TCRdb reprocessed the reads, reporting each CDR3 protein sequence once and no DNA. The record for this sample contains more than 80,000 distinct CDR3 sequences. The ten largest make up approximately 0.37% of the sample. Material for sequencing was naive CXCR3+ CD8+ T cells from blood. The cell subset or site label here, explained by the study, means: CD45RO-CCR7+CD27+CD95- naive CD8+ T cells expressing CXCR3 (TNR3+). Every receptor here comes from a human donor in good health. Some clones in this sample may be carry-over from other donors' samples.

The chain carries TRBV2 and TRBJ2-7. The CDR3 consists of 15 residues. Germline CDR1 SNHLY, CDR2 FYNNEI. The CDR3 reads CASRYAHSGDYEQYF.

V and J are TRBV6-5 and TRBJ2-1; the D call of TRBD2 rests on TCRdb alone, since no DNA is present to check it. The CDR3 loop spans 13 amino acids. The germline V gene encodes CDR1 MNHEY and CDR2 SVGAGI. The CDR3 loop is CASSPSSHNEQFF.

This chain joins TRBV21-1 and TRBJ2-4; TCRdb indicates TRBD1, and absent DNA this call remains unverified. TRBV21-1 is termed a pseudogene. The CDR3 length is 18 residues. The CDR3 sequence: CASTKSGDRSQAKNIQYF.

The rearrangement links TRBV6-5 to TRBJ2-1. CDR3 length: 14 amino acids. Per germline, CDR1 MNHEY and CDR2 SVGAGI. CDR3 protein: CASSTGGSYNEQFF.

The chain joins TRBV19 to TRBJ2-7. The CDR3 totals 15 residues. The germline V gene has CDR1 LNHDA and CDR2 SQIVND (reference sequence). This CDR3 reads CASSSSPLSSYEQYF. Combining the CDR3 with reference TRBV19 and TRBJ2-7 gives the whole variable domain DGGITQSPKYLFRKEGQNVTLSCEQNLNHDAMYWYRQDPGQGLRLIYYSQIVNDFQKGDIAEGYSVSREKKESFPLTVTSAQKNPTAFYLCASSSSPLSSYEQYFGPGTRLTVT.

The J gene is TRBJ2-7, the V gene TRBV6-4; as DNA is missing, the TRBD1 call by TCRdb cannot be tested. From germline, CDR1 is MRHNA and CDR2 SNTAGT. The CDR3 extends over 14 amino acids. The CDR3 spells CASSTGGASYEQYF.

The chain employs TRBV7-9 and TRBJ2-2. Germline assignment: CDR1 SEHNR and CDR2 FQNEAQ (reference sequence). This CDR3 is built from 14 residues. The CDR3 reads CASSLVANTGELFF. Full variable domain (remainder filled in from reference TRBV7-9 and TRBJ2-2): DTGVSQNPRHKITKRGQNVTFRCDPISEHNRLYWYRQTLGQGPEFLTYFQNEAQLEKSRLLSDRFSAERPKGSFSTLEIQRTEQGDSAMYLCASSLVANTGELFFGEGSRLTVL.

The chain is built from TRBV12-3 or TRBV12-4 and TRBJ2-7; the D gene TCRdb calls, TRBD1, cannot be checked with no DNA. The CDR3 loop spans 14 amino acids. The CDR3 protein is CASSGDTGPYEQYF.

The chain joins TRBV9 to TRBJ2-1. There are 12 residues in the CDR3. Germline-derived CDR1 and CDR2 are SGDLS and YYNGEE. The CDR3 region is CASSPDFNEQFF.

The genes are TRBV5-1 and TRBJ2-1; TCRdb lists TRBD1, though no DNA is available to test this call. The CDR3 totals 12 residues. CDR1 SGHRS and CDR2 YFSETQ come from the germline V gene. The CDR3 loop reads CASRGTGNEQFF.

The chain employs TRBV7-9 and TRBJ1-1; TCRdb returns TRBD1, unconfirmable since there is no DNA. Germline CDR1 reads SEHNR; CDR2 reads FQNEAQ (reference sequence). CDR3 length equals 13 residues. The CDR3 sequence is CASSLGGPTEAFF.

The chain recombines TRBV9 with TRBJ1-1. The V gene's germline CDR1 is SGDLS and CDR2 YYNGEE. The length of the CDR3 is 13 residues. The CDR3 sequence is CASGDGQNTEAFF.

The V and J genes are TRBV27 and TRBJ1-5; TCRdb selects TRBD1, and the lack of DNA leaves this call unchecked. The CDR3 contains 14 residues. CDR1 and CDR2 (germline): MNHEY, SMNVEV (reference sequence). The CDR3 is CASSQGWGGQPQHF.

The gene calls are TRBV9 and TRBJ1-2; with no DNA, the TCRdb D assignment of TRBD1 cannot be verified. There are 16 residues in the CDR3. CDR1 and CDR2 (germline): SGDLS, YYNGEE. CDR3 residues: CASSANSPSANYGYTF.

The rearrangement links TRBV29-1 to TRBJ2-4; lacking DNA, the TRBD1 call made by TCRdb goes unchecked. The germline gives CDR1 SQVTM, CDR2 ANQGSEA. This CDR3 region has 13 residues. CDR3 region: CSVIRDNPNIQYF.

The rearrangement links TRBV7-9 to TRBJ2-7; TCRdb's D call of TRBD1 is untestable without DNA. Germline assignment: CDR1 SEHNR and CDR2 FQNEAQ (reference sequence). The length of the CDR3 is 15 residues. CDR3 loop: CASSLDGTSSYEQYF.

The V and J genes are TRBV20-1 and TRBJ2-1; TCRdb returns TRBD1, unconfirmable since there is no DNA. CDR1 and CDR2 from the germline V gene are DFQATT and SNEGSKA (reference sequence). CDR3 length equals 19 residues. The CDR3 region is CSARGARDTGFWSYNEQFF.

The chain employs TRBV7-9 and TRBJ2-1; TCRdb designates TRBD2, a call that cannot be tested without DNA. The CDR3 extends over 16 amino acids. Germline loops: CDR1 SEHNR, CDR2 FQNEAQ (reference sequence). The CDR3 is CASSPQTSGGYNEQFF.

The chain couples TRBV5-1 to TRBJ1-6; as DNA is missing, the TRBD1 call by TCRdb cannot be tested. The V gene's germline CDR1 is SGHRS and CDR2 YFSETQ. The CDR3 extends over 15 amino acids. The CDR3 spells CASSWVTGVYSPLHF.

V is TRBV29-1 and J is TRBJ1-1. The CDR3 covers 12 residues. CDR1 SQVTM and CDR2 ANQGSEA come from the germline V gene. The CDR3 reads CSVEPENTEAFF.

The chain employs TRBV6-1 and TRBJ2-7; the D gene TCRdb calls, TRBD1, cannot be checked with no DNA. This CDR3 contains 16 residues. Germline V CDR1 and CDR2: MNHNS, SASEGT. CDR3 sequence reads: CASSGLLTGEGYEQYF.

This CDR3 is CSVFGGAYNEQFF. This chain links TRBV29-1 with TRBJ2-1; no DNA is available, so the TRBD1 call from TCRdb remains unchecked. This CDR3 region has 13 residues. The germline gives CDR1 SQVTM, CDR2 ANQGSEA.

The CDR3 reads CASSYVPTTGELFF. The V and J genes are TRBV6-5 and TRBJ2-2. Germline lookup yields CDR1 MNHEY and CDR2 SVGAGI. The CDR3 sequence is 14 residues long.

The genes are TRBV7-9 and TRBJ2-7; no DNA is available, so the TRBD1 call from TCRdb remains unchecked. From germline, CDR1 is SEHNR and CDR2 FQNEAQ (reference sequence). The CDR3 covers 17 residues. This CDR3 is CASSSPYGAGSSYEQYF.

The genes are TRBV7-2 and TRBJ1-4; TCRdb's D call, TRBD1, is unchecked because there is no DNA. The CDR3 sequence is 15 residues long. CDR1 and CDR2 (germline): SGHTA, FQGNSA. CDR3 loop: CASSLGRGTEWKLFF.

The rearrangement joins TRBV6-5 to TRBJ2-5; the TCRdb D gene call, TRBD2, has no DNA to confirm it. CDR3 length: 18 amino acids. Germline CDR1 and CDR2: MNHEY and SVGAGI. The CDR3: CASSYSISEGWGQETQYF.

This CDR3 reads CATSDPTSGSTDTQYF. The chain has TRBV24-1 and TRBJ2-3; TCRdb's D call of TRBD2 is untestable without DNA. This CDR3 is built from 16 residues. Germline loops: CDR1 KGHDR, CDR2 SFDVKD.